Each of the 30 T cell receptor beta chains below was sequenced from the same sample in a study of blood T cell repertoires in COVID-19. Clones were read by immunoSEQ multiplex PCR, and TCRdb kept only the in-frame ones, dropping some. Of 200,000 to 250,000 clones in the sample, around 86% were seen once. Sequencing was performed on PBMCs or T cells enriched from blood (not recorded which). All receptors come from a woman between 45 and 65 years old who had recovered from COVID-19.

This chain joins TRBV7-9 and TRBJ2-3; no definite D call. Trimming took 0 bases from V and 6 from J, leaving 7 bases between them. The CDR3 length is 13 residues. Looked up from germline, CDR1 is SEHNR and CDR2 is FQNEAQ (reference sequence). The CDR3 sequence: CASSLASRDTQYF. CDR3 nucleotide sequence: TGTGCCAGCAGCTTAGCGTCGCGGGATACGCAGTATTTT.

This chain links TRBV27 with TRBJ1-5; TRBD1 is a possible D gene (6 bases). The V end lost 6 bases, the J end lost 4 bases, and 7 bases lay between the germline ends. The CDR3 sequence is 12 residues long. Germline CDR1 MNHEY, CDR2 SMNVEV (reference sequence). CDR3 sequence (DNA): TGTGCCAGCAGGCAGGGGAATCAGCCCCAGCATTTT. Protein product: CASRQGNQPQHF.

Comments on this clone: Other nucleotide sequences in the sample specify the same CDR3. The chain's CDR3 is CASSLDSNSPLHF. CDR3 sequence (DNA): TGCGCCAGCAGCTTGGACAGTAATTCACCCCTCCACTTT. This chain connects TRBV5-1 to TRBJ1-6; no firm D call. The CDR3 is 13 residues long. CDR1 and CDR2 (germline): SGHRS, YFSETQ. V lost 0 bases, J lost 6 bases, and 4 bases lay in between. The full variable domain, completed using reference TRBV5-1 and TRBJ1-6, is KAGVTQTPRYLIKTRGQQVTLSCSPISGHRSVSWYQQTPGQGLQFLFEYFSETQRNKGNFPGRFSGRQFSNSRSEMNVSTLELGDSALYLCASSLDSNSPLHFGNGTRLTVT.

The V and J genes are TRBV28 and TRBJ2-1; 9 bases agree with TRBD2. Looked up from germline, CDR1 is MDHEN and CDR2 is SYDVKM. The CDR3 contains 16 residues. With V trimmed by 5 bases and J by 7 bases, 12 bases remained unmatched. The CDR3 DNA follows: TGTGCCAGCAGTACCCGAGGGGCGGGAGGGCCGAATGAGCAGTTCTTC. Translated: CASSTRGAGGPNEQFF.

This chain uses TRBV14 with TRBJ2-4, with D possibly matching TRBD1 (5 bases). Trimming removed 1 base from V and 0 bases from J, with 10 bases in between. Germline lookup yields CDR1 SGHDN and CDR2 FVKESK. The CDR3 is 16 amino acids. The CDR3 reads CASSQVRQLAKNIQYF. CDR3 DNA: TGTGCCAGCAGCCAAGTGAGACAGCTAGCCAAAAACATTCAGTACTTC.

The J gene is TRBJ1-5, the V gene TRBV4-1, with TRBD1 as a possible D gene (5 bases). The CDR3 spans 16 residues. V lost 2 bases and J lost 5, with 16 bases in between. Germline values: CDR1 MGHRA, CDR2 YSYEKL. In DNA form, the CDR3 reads TGCGCCAGCAGCCAACTCCCAGGGATAGGAGATCAGCCCCAGCATTTT. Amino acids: CASSQLPGIGDQPQHF.

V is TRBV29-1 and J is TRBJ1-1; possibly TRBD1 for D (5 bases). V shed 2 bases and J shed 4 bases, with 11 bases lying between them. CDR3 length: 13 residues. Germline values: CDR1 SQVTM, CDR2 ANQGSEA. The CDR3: CSVEIGVVTEAFF. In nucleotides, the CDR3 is TGCAGCGTTGAAATAGGGGTCGTCACTGAAGCTTTCTTT.

The CDR3 bases are TGTGCCAGCAGCTTAGGCCTAGCGGGGGGCTGGAGCACAGATACGCAGTATTTT. Its protein is CASSLGLAGGWSTDTQYF. The rearrangement uses TRBV7-9 and TRBJ2-3; 11 bases fit TRBD2. The ends lost 1 base at V and 0 bases at J; junction bases unmatched: 6. Germline lookup yields CDR1 SEHNR and CDR2 FQNEAQ (reference sequence). The length of the CDR3 is 18 residues.

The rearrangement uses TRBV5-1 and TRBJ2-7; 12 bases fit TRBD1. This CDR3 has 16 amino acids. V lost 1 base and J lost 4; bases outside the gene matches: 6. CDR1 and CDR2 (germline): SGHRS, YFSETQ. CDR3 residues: CASSLTGTGGEYEQYF. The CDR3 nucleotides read TGCGCCAGCAGCTTGACCGGGACAGGGGGCGAGTACGAGCAGTACTTC.

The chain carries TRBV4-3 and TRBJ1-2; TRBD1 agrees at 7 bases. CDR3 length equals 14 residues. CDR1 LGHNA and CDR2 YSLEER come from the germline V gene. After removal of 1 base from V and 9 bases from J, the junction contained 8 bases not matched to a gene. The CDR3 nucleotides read TGCGCCAGCAGCCAAGTCCAGTCAGGGGGAAGCTACACCTTC. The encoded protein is CASSQVQSGGSYTF.

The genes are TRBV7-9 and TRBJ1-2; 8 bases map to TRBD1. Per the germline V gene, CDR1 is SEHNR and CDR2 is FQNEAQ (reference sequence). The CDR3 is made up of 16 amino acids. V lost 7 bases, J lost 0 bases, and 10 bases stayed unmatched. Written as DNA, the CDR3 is TGTGCCAGCACCGATGGGACAGGCCTTCCTAACTATGGCTACACCTTC. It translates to CASTDGTGLPNYGYTF.

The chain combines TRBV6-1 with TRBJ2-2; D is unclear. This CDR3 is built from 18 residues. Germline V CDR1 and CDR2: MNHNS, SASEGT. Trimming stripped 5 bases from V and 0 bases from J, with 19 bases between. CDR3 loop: CASSKEIETVANTGELFF. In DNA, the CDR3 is TGTGCCAGCAGTAAAGAGATTGAAACAGTGGCGAACACCGGGGAGCTGTTTTTT.

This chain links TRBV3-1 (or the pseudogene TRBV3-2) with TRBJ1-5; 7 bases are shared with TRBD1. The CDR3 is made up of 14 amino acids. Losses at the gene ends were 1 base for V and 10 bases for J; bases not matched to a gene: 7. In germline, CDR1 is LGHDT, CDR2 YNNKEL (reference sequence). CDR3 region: CASSQAEGAGPQHF. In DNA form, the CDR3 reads TGTGCCAGCAGCCAAGCCGAGGGGGCCGGTCCCCAGCATTTT.

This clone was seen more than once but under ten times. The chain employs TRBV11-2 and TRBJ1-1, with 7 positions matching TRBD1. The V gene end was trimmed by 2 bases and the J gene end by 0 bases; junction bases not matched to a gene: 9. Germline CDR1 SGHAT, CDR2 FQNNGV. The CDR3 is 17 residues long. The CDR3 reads CASSLTGGQLMNTEAFF. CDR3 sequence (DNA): TGTGCCAGCAGCTTAACTGGGGGACAGTTAATGAACACTGAAGCTTTCTTT.

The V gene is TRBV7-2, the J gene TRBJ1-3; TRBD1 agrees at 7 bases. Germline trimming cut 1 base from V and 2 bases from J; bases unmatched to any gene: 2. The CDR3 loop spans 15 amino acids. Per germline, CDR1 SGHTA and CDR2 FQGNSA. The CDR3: CASSLETGTGNTIYF. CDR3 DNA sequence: TGTGCCAGCAGCTTAGAGACAGGGACTGGAAACACCATATATTTT.

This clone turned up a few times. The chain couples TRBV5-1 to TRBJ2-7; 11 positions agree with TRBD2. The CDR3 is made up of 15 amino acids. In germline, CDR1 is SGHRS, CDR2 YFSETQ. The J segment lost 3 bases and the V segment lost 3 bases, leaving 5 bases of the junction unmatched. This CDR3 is CASSSTTSGDYEQYF. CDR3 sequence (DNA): TGCGCCAGCAGCTCAACGACTAGCGGGGACTACGAGCAGTACTTC.

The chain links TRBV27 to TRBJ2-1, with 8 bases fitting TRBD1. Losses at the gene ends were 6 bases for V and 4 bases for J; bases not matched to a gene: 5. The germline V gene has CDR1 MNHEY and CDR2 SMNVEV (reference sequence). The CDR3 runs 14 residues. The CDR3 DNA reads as TGTGCCAGCAGCGGACAGGGTAAATACAATGAGCAGTTCTTC. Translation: CASSGQGKYNEQFF.

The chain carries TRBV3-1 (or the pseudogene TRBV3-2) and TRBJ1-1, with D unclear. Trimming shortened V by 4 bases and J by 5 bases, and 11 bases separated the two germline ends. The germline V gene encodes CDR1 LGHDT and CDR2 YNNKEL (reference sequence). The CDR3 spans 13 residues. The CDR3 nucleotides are TGTGCCAGCAGCCGGGCCAGGATGACTGAAGCTTTCTTT. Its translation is CASSRARMTEAFF.

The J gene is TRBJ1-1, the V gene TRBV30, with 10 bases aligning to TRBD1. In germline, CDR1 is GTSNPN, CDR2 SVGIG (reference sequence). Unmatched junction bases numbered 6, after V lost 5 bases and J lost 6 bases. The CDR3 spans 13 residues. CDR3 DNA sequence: TGTGCCTGGGCTCGACAGGGGGCGCCTGAAGCTTTCTTT. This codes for CAWARQGAPEAFF.

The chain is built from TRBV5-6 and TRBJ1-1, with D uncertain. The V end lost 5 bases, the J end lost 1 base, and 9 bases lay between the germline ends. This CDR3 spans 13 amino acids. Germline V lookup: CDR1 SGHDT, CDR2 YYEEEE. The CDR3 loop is CASRRVKNTEAFF. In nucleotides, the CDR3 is TGTGCCAGCAGGCGCGTTAAGAACACTGAAGCTTTCTTT.

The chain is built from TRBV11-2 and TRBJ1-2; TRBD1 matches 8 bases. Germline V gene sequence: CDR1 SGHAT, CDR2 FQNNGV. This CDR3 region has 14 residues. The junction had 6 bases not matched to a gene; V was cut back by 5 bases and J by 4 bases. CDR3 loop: CASSQTGDSYGYTF. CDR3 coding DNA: TGTGCCAGCAGCCAGACAGGGGACTCCTATGGCTACACCTTC. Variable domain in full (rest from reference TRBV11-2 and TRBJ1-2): EAGVAQSPRYKIIEKRQSVAFWCNPISGHATLYWYQQILGQGPKLLIQFQNNGVVDDSQLPKDRFSAERLKGVDSTLKIQPAKLEDSAVYLCASSQTGDSYGYTFGSGTRLTVV.

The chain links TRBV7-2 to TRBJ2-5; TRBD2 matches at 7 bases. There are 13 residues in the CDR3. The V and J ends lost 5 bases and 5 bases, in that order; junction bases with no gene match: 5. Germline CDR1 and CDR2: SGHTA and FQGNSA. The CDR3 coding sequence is TGTGCCAGCAGCCAAGGACTAGTGGAGACCCAGTACTTC. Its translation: CASSQGLVETQYF.

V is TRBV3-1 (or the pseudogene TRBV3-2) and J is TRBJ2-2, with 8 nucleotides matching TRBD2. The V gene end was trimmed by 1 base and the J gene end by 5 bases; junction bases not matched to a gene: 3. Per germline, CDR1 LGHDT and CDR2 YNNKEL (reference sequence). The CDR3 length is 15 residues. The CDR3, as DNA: TGTGCCAGCAGCCAAGCGGGGGGGCCGACCGGGGAGCTGTTTTTT. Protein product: CASSQAGGPTGELFF.

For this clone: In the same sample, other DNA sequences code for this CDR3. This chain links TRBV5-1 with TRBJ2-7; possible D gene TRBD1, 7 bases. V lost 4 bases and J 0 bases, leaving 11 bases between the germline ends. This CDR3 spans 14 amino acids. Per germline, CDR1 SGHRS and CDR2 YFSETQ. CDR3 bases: TGCGCCAGCAGCCTGCGGGACAGCTCCTACGAGCAGTACTTC. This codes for CASSLRDSSYEQYF. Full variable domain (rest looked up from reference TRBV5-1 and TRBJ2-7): KAGVTQTPRYLIKTRGQQVTLSCSPISGHRSVSWYQQTPGQGLQFLFEYFSETQRNKGNFPGRFSGRQFSNSRSEMNVSTLELGDSALYLCASSLRDSSYEQYFGPGTRLTVT.

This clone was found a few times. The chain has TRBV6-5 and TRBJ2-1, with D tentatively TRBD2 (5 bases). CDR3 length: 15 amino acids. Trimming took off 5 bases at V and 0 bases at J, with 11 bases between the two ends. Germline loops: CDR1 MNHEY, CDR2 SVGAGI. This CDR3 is CASSPSFSSYNEQFF. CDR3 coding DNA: TGTGCCAGCAGTCCTAGCTTCAGCTCCTACAATGAGCAGTTCTTC.

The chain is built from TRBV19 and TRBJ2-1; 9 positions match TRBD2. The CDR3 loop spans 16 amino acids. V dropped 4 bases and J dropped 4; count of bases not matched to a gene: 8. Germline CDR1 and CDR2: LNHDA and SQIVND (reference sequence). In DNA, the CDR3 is TGTGCCAGTAGTAATAGAGGTCTAGCGGGATACAATGAGCAGTTCTTC. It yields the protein CASSNRGLAGYNEQFF.

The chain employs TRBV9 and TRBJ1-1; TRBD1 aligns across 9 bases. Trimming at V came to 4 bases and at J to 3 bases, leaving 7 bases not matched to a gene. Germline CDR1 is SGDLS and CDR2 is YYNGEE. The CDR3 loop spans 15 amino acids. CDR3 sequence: CASSSGTGSYTEAFF. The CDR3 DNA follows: TGTGCCAGCAGCTCCGGGACAGGGAGTTACACTGAAGCTTTCTTT.

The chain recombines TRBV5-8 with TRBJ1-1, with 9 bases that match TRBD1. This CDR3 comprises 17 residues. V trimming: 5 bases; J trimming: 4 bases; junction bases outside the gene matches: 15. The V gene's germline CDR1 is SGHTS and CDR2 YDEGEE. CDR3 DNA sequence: TGTGCCAGCAGTCTGACAGGGGGATTGTACGGGGGCACTGAAGCTTTCTTT. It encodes CASSLTGGLYGGTEAFF.

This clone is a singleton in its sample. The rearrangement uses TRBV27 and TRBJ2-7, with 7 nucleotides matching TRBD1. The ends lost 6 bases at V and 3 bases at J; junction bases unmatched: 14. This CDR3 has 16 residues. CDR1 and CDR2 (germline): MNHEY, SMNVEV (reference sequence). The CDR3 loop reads CASSILQGRQIYEQYF. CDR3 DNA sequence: TGTGCCAGCAGCATCCTACAGGGGCGTCAGATCTACGAGCAGTACTTC.

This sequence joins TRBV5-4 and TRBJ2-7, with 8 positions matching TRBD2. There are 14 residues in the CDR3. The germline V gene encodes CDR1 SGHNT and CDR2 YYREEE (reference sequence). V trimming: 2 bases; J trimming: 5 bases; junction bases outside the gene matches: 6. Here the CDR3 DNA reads TGTGCCAGCAGCTTCGGCGGGAGGAAGGACGAGCAGTACTTC. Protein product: CASSFGGRKDEQYF.